One sample yielded the 25 T cell receptor beta chains listed below, sequenced in a study of blood T cell repertoires in COVID-19. Measured with immunoSEQ multiplex PCR; TCRdb has only the in-frame clones, and not every one. Of 300,000 to 400,000 clones listed, roughly 88% are singletons. Source material: peripheral blood. These receptor sequences come from a woman under 40 with COVID-19, enrolled during active disease.

Only one count was recorded for this clone. V is TRBV5-1 and J is TRBJ2-6, with 8 bases that match TRBD1. Germline-derived CDR1 and CDR2 are SGHRS and YFSETQ. After removal of 4 bases from V and 1 base from J, the junction contained 10 bases not matched to a gene. The CDR3 is made up of 18 amino acids. The CDR3 loop reads CASSDGTGVTSGANVLTF. CDR3 nucleotides: TGCGCCAGCAGCGACGGGACAGGAGTGACTTCTGGGGCCAACGTCCTGACTTTC.

The chain links TRBV10-3 to TRBJ2-5; no reliable D call. CDR3 length equals 11 residues. Trimming took 3 bases from V and 5 from J, leaving 4 bases between them. In germline, CDR1 is ENHRY, CDR2 SYGVKD. The CDR3 region is CAISEEETQYF. The CDR3 DNA sequence: TGTGCCATCAGTGAAGAGGAGACCCAGTACTTC.

The chain is built from TRBV2 and TRBJ1-6; TRBD1 agrees at 10 bases. CDR3 size: 15 residues. Germline-derived CDR1 and CDR2 are SNHLY and FYNNEI. V lost 6 bases, J lost 5 bases, and 4 bases stayed unmatched. CDR3 coding DNA: TGTGCCAGCAGATGGGACAGGGGAAATAATTCACCCCTCCACTTT. It is translated as CASRWDRGNNSPLHF.

This clone was counted only a few times. The chain has TRBV19 and TRBJ1-5; weak D call: TRBD1 (6 bases). Germline assignment: CDR1 LNHDA and CDR2 SQIVND (reference sequence). CDR3 size: 16 residues. V lost 6 bases and J lost 4, with 19 bases in between. The DNA for the CDR3 is TGTGCCAGTAGCGTCCAGGGGCCGGAGCTAAATCAGCCCCAGCATTTT. This translates into CASSVQGPELNQPQHF. The whole variable domain, filled in from reference TRBV19 and TRBJ1-5, reads DGGITQSPKYLFRKEGQNVTLSCEQNLNHDAMYWYRQDPGQGLRLIYYSQIVNDFQKGDIAEGYSVSREKKESFPLTVTSAQKNPTAFYLCASSVQGPELNQPQHFGDGTRLSIL.

The chain joins TRBV2 to TRBJ2-7, with 10 bases that match TRBD2. CDR1 and CDR2 from the germline V gene are SNHLY and FYNNEI. Trimming took 4 bases from V and 3 from J; bases not matched to a gene: 6. This CDR3 is built from 15 residues. The DNA of the CDR3 is TGTGCCAGCAGTGTGTCTAGCGGGAGCCTCTACGAGCAGTACTTC. Its protein is CASSVSSGSLYEQYF. The complete variable domain, with remaining parts taken from reference TRBV2 and TRBJ2-7, reads EPEVTQTPSHQVTQMGQEVILRCVPISNHLYFYWYRQILGQKVEFLVSFYNNEISEKSEIFDDQFSVERPDGSNFTLKIRSTKLEDSAMYFCASSVSSGSLYEQYFGPGTRLTVT.

This chain uses TRBV6-5 with TRBJ1-4; no reliable D call. The germline V gene has CDR1 MNHEY and CDR2 SVGAGI. V shed 6 bases and J shed 8 bases, with 16 bases lying between them. The CDR3 loop spans 14 amino acids. DNA of the CDR3: TGTGCCAGCAGACGAGCGGCTGGGAGGGAAAAACTGTTTTTT. It is translated as CASRRAAGREKLFF.

The J gene is TRBJ2-2, the V gene TRBV6-1; a weak D match, TRBD1 (7 bases). Germline values: CDR1 MNHNS, CDR2 SASEGT. The CDR3 extends over 15 amino acids. The germline V and J ends were trimmed by 1 base and 5 bases, with 11 bases remaining between them. For the CDR3, the DNA is TGTGCCAGCAGTGAAGGGAGGGGGCGAACCGGGGAGCTGTTTTTT. Amino acid sequence: CASSEGRGRTGELFF.

The chain recombines TRBV6-2 or TRBV6-3 with TRBJ2-3; 10 nucleotides align to TRBD2. The CDR3 totals 16 residues. Germline CDR1 and CDR2: MNHEY and SVGEGT. Losses at the gene ends were 6 bases for V and 4 bases for J; bases not matched to a gene: 10. CDR3 amino acids: CASSPPLAGDADTQYF. The CDR3, as DNA: TGTGCCAGCAGCCCCCCCCTAGCGGGAGATGCAGATACGCAGTATTTT.

The V gene is TRBV27, the J gene TRBJ2-1; no clear D gene. The ends were cut back, 3 bases at V and 0 bases at J, with 9 bases in the middle. Per the germline V gene, CDR1 is MNHEY and CDR2 is SMNVEV (reference sequence). This CDR3 is 15 amino acids long. The CDR3 region is CASSFVGSSYNEQFF. DNA of the CDR3: TGTGCCAGCAGTTTCGTGGGCAGCTCCTACAATGAGCAGTTCTTC.

The CDR3 loop reads CASSFRLADRGSHQPQHF. The CDR3, as DNA: TGTGCCAGCAGTTTTCGTTTAGCGGACAGGGGTTCCCACCAGCCCCAGCATTTT. The chain couples TRBV28 to TRBJ1-5; 9 nucleotides line up with TRBD1. This CDR3 comprises 18 residues. V trimming: 3 bases; J trimming: 7 bases; junction bases outside the gene matches: 16. Germline V lookup: CDR1 MDHEN, CDR2 SYDVKM.

The chain joins TRBV9 to TRBJ2-7; unclear D gene. This CDR3 spans 15 amino acids. Between the trimmed V and J ends, which lost 1 base and 0 bases, there was a span of 11 bases. In germline, CDR1 is SGDLS, CDR2 YYNGEE. For the CDR3, the DNA is TGTGCCAGCAGCGTAACCTGGTCGAGCTCCTACGAGCAGTACTTC. Translated: CASSVTWSSSYEQYF.

V gene TRBV6-6 combines with J gene TRBJ1-4; 8 bases agree with TRBD1. There are 14 residues in the CDR3. Germline-derived CDR1 and CDR2 are MNHNY and SVGAGI (reference sequence). The V gene end was trimmed by 7 bases and the J gene end by 8 bases; junction bases not matched to a gene: 9. CDR3 DNA sequence: TGTGCCAGCATTGACAGGGGTGGAAGAGAAAAACTGTTTTTT. Encoded protein: CASIDRGGREKLFF.

This clone appeared once. The rearrangement joins TRBV6-5 to TRBJ2-7, with D tentatively TRBD1 (6 bases). V was cut by 6 bases and J by 2 bases, with 14 bases left in between. The CDR3 has 14 residues. The V gene's germline CDR1 is MNHEY and CDR2 SVGAGI. The CDR3 protein is CASRLQGKPYEQYF. The CDR3 DNA sequence: TGTGCCAGCAGGTTACAGGGTAAACCCTACGAGCAGTACTTC.

The V call is TRBV4-2, the J call TRBJ2-1, with D possibly TRBD1 on 6 matching bases. The CDR3 consists of 15 residues. V gave up 0 bases and J gave up 12 bases, with 18 bases separating them. CDR1 is LGHNA and CDR2 is YNFKEQ in the germline V gene. CDR3 nucleotide sequence: TGTGCCAGCAGCCAAGAAGTAGGACAGCCGAAGGTGCAGTTCTTC. Translating gives CASSQEVGQPKVQFF.

The chain is built from TRBV11-2 and TRBJ2-3; 10 positions match TRBD2. The length of the CDR3 is 16 residues. V lost 3 bases to trimming and J lost 6 bases; unmatched junction nucleotides: 9. The germline V gene has CDR1 SGHAT and CDR2 FQNNGV. CDR3 in DNA: TGTGCCAGCAGCTTTAGAGCGGGAGGGCCCAGGGATACGCAGTATTTT. It yields the protein CASSFRAGGPRDTQYF.

V gene TRBV2 combines with J gene TRBJ2-7, with D maybe TRBD1 (6 bases). Germline values: CDR1 SNHLY, CDR2 FYNNEI. The CDR3 covers 11 residues. Trimming pared 10 bases from V and 6 bases from J, leaving 13 bases between. This chain's CDR3 is CATTLGAEQYF. DNA of the CDR3: TGTGCCACCACCTTGGGGGCCGAGCAGTACTTC. Full variable domain (rest looked up from reference TRBV2 and TRBJ2-7): EPEVTQTPSHQVTQMGQEVILRCVPISNHLYFYWYRQILGQKVEFLVSFYNNEISEKSEIFDDQFSVERPDGSNFTLKIRSTKLEDSAMYFCATTLGAEQYFGPGTRLTVT.

The chain uses TRBV10-1 and TRBJ2-7, with 9 bases identical to TRBD2. V lost 5 bases to trimming and J lost 3 bases; unmatched junction nucleotides: 5. The CDR3 covers 14 residues. CDR1 WNHNN and CDR2 SYGVQD come from the germline V gene (reference sequence). The CDR3 reads CASSRTTSGYEQYF. CDR3 DNA sequence: TGCGCCAGCAGTCGTACGACTAGCGGCTACGAGCAGTACTTC.

The table lists this clone with a count of one. The V gene is TRBV19, the J gene TRBJ1-5, with TRBD1 matching over 7 bases. The CDR3 has 14 residues. J gave up 4 bases and V 6 bases, and 6 bases lay outside the gene matches. CDR1 is LNHDA, CDR2 SQIVND, per germline (reference sequence). DNA of the CDR3: TGTGCCAGTAGGGGGGACAGAAGAAATCAGCCCCAGCATTTT. Residues: CASRGDRRNQPQHF.

The chain is built from TRBV5-1 and TRBJ1-2; D is possibly TRBD1 (6 bases). The germline gives CDR1 SGHRS, CDR2 YFSETQ. The CDR3 contains 15 residues. Deletions cut 5 bases from V and 1 base from J, with 15 bases between. CDR3 amino acids: CASSPGESRNYGYTF. The CDR3 DNA reads as TGCGCCAGCAGTCCAGGGGAATCTCGTAACTATGGCTACACCTTC.

This chain uses TRBV9 with TRBJ1-1; perhaps TRBD1 as D (6 bases). The germline gives CDR1 SGDLS, CDR2 YYNGEE. This CDR3 comprises 13 residues. Trimming left V 7 bases short and J 9 bases short, with 19 bases between. CDR3 sequence (DNA): TGTGCCAGCTCCGGTCCCAGGACAGACCAAGCTTTCTTT. Amino acids: CASSGPRTDQAFF.

The chain uses TRBV7-9 and TRBJ2-2, with 9 positions matching TRBD1. CDR1 and CDR2 (germline): SEHNR, FQNEAQ (reference sequence). The V and J ends lost 5 bases and 7 bases, in that order; junction bases with no gene match: 14. This CDR3 is built from 17 residues. CDR3 in DNA: TGTGCCAGCAGCCCCAGGACAGGGGCGAGCGAGAGCGGGGAGCTGTTTTTT. Translation gives CASSPRTGASESGELFF. The entire variable domain, with the rest obtained from reference TRBV7-9 and TRBJ2-2, is as follows: DTGVSQNPRHKITKRGQNVTFRCDPISEHNRLYWYRQTLGQGPEFLTYFQNEAQLEKSRLLSDRFSAERPKGSFSTLEIQRTEQGDSAMYLCASSPRTGASESGELFFGEGSRLTVL.

The chain couples TRBV27 to TRBJ1-6; 9 bases agree with TRBD1. Germline trimming cut 3 bases from V and 0 bases from J; bases unmatched to any gene: 3. From germline, CDR1 is MNHEY and CDR2 SMNVEV (reference sequence). The CDR3 is made up of 17 amino acids. CDR3 amino acids: CASSFGTGSSYNSPLHF. The CDR3, as DNA: TGTGCCAGCAGTTTCGGGACAGGGAGCTCCTATAATTCACCCCTCCACTTT.

This clone was observed a single time. The gene calls are TRBV6-5 and TRBJ1-2; weak D call: TRBD1 (6 bases). The CDR3 is 15 amino acids. Trimming left V 2 bases short and J 6 bases short, with 16 bases between. CDR1 MNHEY and CDR2 SVGAGI come from the germline V gene. The CDR3 bases are TGTGCCAGCAGTTACCATCTCCAGGACAGAAATGGCTACACCTTC. It encodes CASSYHLQDRNGYTF.

CDR3 bases: TGCGCCAGCAGCTTGCTTCAGAGCGGACCTTACAATGAGCAGTTCTTC. It encodes CASSLLQSGPYNEQFF. V and J are TRBV5-1 and TRBJ2-1, with a tentative D call TRBD2 (5 bases). This CDR3 has 16 amino acids. Germline V gene lookup returns CDR1 SGHRS and CDR2 YFSETQ. Trimming took off 1 base at V and 4 bases at J, with 15 bases between the two ends. Looking up the rest from reference TRBV5-1 and TRBJ2-1 gives the full variable domain: KAGVTQTPRYLIKTRGQQVTLSCSPISGHRSVSWYQQTPGQGLQFLFEYFSETQRNKGNFPGRFSGRQFSNSRSEMNVSTLELGDSALYLCASSLLQSGPYNEQFFGPGTRLTVL.

The rearrangement links TRBV7-9 to TRBJ1-4, with TRBD1 matching over 9 bases. The CDR3 is made up of 15 amino acids. The V gene end was trimmed by 5 bases and the J gene end by 4 bases; junction bases not matched to a gene: 5. Germline CDR1 SEHNR, CDR2 FQNEAQ (reference sequence). The CDR3 region is CASSPWTGDNEKLFF. The CDR3 region has the DNA TGTGCCAGCAGCCCCTGGACAGGGGATAATGAAAAACTGTTTTTT.